These T cell receptor beta chains were read from a single sample in a study of blood T cell repertoires in COVID-19. Sequencing was performed with immunoSEQ multiplex PCR; in TCRdb, only in-frame clones are kept and a portion is missing. Here the sample spans about 130,000 clones, 84% being singletons. The specimen sequenced was peripheral blood. All receptors come from a man in his 60s with acute or convalescent COVID-19. CDR3s include the opening cysteine and the closing phenylalanine or tryptophan. The order of the fields is D gene, clone size, V gene, J gene, CDR3 protein, CDR3 DNA. A D gene is named only where the DNA matches it firmly. Part of the rows lack a size; the others show once, few, many or a class for expanded clones.

d_call: .; clone_size: .; v_call: TRBV6-5; j_call: TRBJ1-3; cdr3_aa: CASSGTFRSGNTIYF; cdr3_nt: TGTGCCAGCAGCGGGACATTTAGATCTGGAAACACCATATATTTT
d_call: TRBD1; clone_size: .; v_call: TRBV2; j_call: TRBJ2-7; cdr3_aa: CASSQNRGTYEQYF; cdr3_nt: TGTGCCAGCAGTCAAAACAGGGGCACCTACGAGCAGTACTTC
d_call: .; clone_size: .; v_call: TRBV5-4; j_call: TRBJ2-7; cdr3_aa: CASSFRQSEQYF; cdr3_nt: TGTGCCAGCAGCTTTCGACAGTCCGAGCAGTACTTC
d_call: .; clone_size: .; v_call: TRBV12-5; j_call: TRBJ2-2; cdr3_aa: CASGPRPGLTTGELFF; cdr3_nt: TGTGCTAGTGGCCCACGACCGGGATTAACCACCGGGGAGCTGTTTTTT
d_call: .; clone_size: .; v_call: TRBV7-6; j_call: TRBJ2-3; cdr3_aa: CASSLAPGVGDTQYF; cdr3_nt: TGTGCCAGCAGCTTAGCACCCGGGGTTGGAGATACGCAGTATTTT
d_call: TRBD2; clone_size: .; v_call: TRBV6-5; j_call: TRBJ2-3; cdr3_aa: CASSYTSGSTDTQYF; cdr3_nt: TGTGCCAGCAGTTACACTAGCGGTAGCACAGATACGCAGTATTTT
d_call: .; clone_size: once; v_call: TRBV11-2; j_call: TRBJ1-1; cdr3_aa: CASSLPVRGAEAFF; cdr3_nt: TGTGCCAGCAGCTTACCGGTGCGGGGGGCTGAAGCTTTCTTT
d_call: .; clone_size: once; v_call: TRBV9; j_call: TRBJ2-7; cdr3_aa: CASSRGGSGNTYEQYF; cdr3_nt: TGTGCCAGCAGCCGTGGGGGTAGCGGTAACACCTACGAGCAGTACTTC
d_call: TRBD2; clone_size: .; v_call: TRBV5-1; j_call: TRBJ2-1; cdr3_aa: CASSKELAGVTNEQFF; cdr3_nt: TGCGCCAGCAGCAAAGAACTAGCGGGAGTAACAAATGAGCAGTTCTTC
d_call: .; clone_size: .; v_call: TRBV7-8; j_call: TRBJ2-4; cdr3_aa: CASSFSGAKNIQYF; cdr3_nt: TGTGCCAGCAGCTTCTCAGGGGCCAAAAACATTCAGTACTTC
d_call: .; clone_size: .; v_call: TRBV3-1/TRBV3-2; j_call: TRBJ1-6; cdr3_aa: CASSQGGGYNSPLHF; cdr3_nt: TGTGCCAGCAGCCAAGGAGGGGGTTATAATTCACCCCTCCACTTT
d_call: .; clone_size: .; v_call: TRBV7-6; j_call: TRBJ2-6; cdr3_aa: CASSERLRGSGANVLTF; cdr3_nt: TGTGCCAGCAGCGAAAGATTACGGGGATCTGGGGCCAACGTCCTGACTTTC
d_call: TRBD1; clone_size: .; v_call: TRBV18; j_call: TRBJ1-1; cdr3_aa: CASSPQGAGAEAFF; cdr3_nt: TGTGCCAGCTCACCACAGGGGGCGGGCGCTGAAGCTTTCTTT
d_call: .; clone_size: .; v_call: TRBV29-1; j_call: TRBJ1-5; cdr3_aa: CSVEINRDQPQHF; cdr3_nt: TGCAGCGTTGAGATCAACAGGGACCAGCCCCAGCATTTT
d_call: .; clone_size: .; v_call: TRBV19; j_call: TRBJ2-7; cdr3_aa: CASSTFLIFSGSSYEQYF; cdr3_nt: TGTGCCAGTAGTACGTTTTTAATCTTTAGCGGTAGTTCCTACGAGCAGTACTTC
d_call: .; clone_size: .; v_call: TRBV9; j_call: TRBJ2-3; cdr3_aa: CASSVVASGSTDTQYF; cdr3_nt: TGTGCCAGCAGCGTAGTGGCTAGTGGGAGCACAGATACGCAGTATTTT
d_call: TRBD1; clone_size: .; v_call: TRBV14; j_call: TRBJ1-3; cdr3_aa: CASSRDSGNTIYF; cdr3_nt: TGTGCCAGCAGCCGGGACAGTGGAAACACCATATATTTT
d_call: .; clone_size: few; v_call: TRBV3-1/TRBV3-2; j_call: TRBJ2-7; cdr3_aa: CASSPAAVWEQYF; cdr3_nt: TGTGCCAGCAGCCCCGCCGCGGTCTGGGAGCAGTACTTC
d_call: .; clone_size: .; v_call: TRBV28; j_call: TRBJ2-7; cdr3_aa: CASSLSGRGGSEQYF; cdr3_nt: TGTGCCAGCAGTTTATCGGGCAGGGGTGGTTCCGAGCAGTACTTC
d_call: TRBD2; clone_size: .; v_call: TRBV19; j_call: TRBJ2-3; cdr3_aa: CASSIQRGGVDTQYF; cdr3_nt: TGTGCCAGTAGTATCCAGCGGGGGGGCGTAGATACGCAGTATTTT
d_call: .; clone_size: .; v_call: TRBV6-5; j_call: TRBJ2-7; cdr3_aa: CASRTGPGASYEQYF; cdr3_nt: TGTGCCAGTAGAACGGGGCCGGGAGCCTCCTACGAGCAGTACTTC
d_call: .; clone_size: .; v_call: TRBV4-1; j_call: TRBJ1-1; cdr3_aa: CASSQEGGTEAFF; cdr3_nt: TGCGCCAGCAGCCAAGAAGGCGGCACTGAAGCTTTCTTT
d_call: .; clone_size: .; v_call: TRBV6-5; j_call: TRBJ1-4; cdr3_aa: CASSWRGLGEKLFF; cdr3_nt: TGTGCCAGCAGTTGGAGGGGACTGGGGGAAAAACTGTTTTTT
d_call: TRBD1; clone_size: .; v_call: TRBV5-1; j_call: TRBJ2-7; cdr3_aa: CASSGDRGNEQYF; cdr3_nt: TGCGCCAGCAGCGGGGACAGGGGGAACGAGCAGTACTTC
d_call: .; clone_size: .; v_call: TRBV6-5; j_call: TRBJ2-1; cdr3_aa: CASSSRTVYNEQFF; cdr3_nt: TGTGCCAGCTCGTCGCGGACAGTATACAATGAGCAGTTCTTC
d_call: TRBD1; clone_size: once; v_call: TRBV9; j_call: TRBJ2-7; cdr3_aa: CASSVATGGVYEQYF; cdr3_nt: TGTGCCAGCAGCGTAGCGACAGGGGGGGTCTACGAGCAGTACTTC
d_call: .; clone_size: .; v_call: TRBV29-1; j_call: TRBJ1-1; cdr3_aa: CSVEKVESAAFF; cdr3_nt: TGCAGCGTTGAAAAGGTGGAAAGCGCAGCTTTCTTT
d_call: .; clone_size: few; v_call: TRBV29-1; j_call: TRBJ1-3; cdr3_aa: CSGQVFSGNTIYF; cdr3_nt: TGCAGCGGACAGGTCTTCTCTGGAAACACCATATATTTT
d_call: .; clone_size: .; v_call: TRBV6-4; j_call: TRBJ2-1; cdr3_aa: CASRPEEGYNEQFF; cdr3_nt: TGTGCCAGCCGGCCGGAGGAGGGGTACAATGAGCAGTTCTTC
d_call: .; clone_size: .; v_call: TRBV4-1; j_call: TRBJ2-5; cdr3_aa: CASSPTSGNRTQYF; cdr3_nt: TGCGCCAGCAGCCCTACTTCGGGAAACCGGACCCAGTACTTC
d_call: .; clone_size: .; v_call: TRBV3-1/TRBV3-2; j_call: TRBJ2-5; cdr3_aa: CASSQELARKETQYF; cdr3_nt: TGTGCCAGCAGCCAAGAATTGGCTAGAAAAGAGACCCAGTACTTC
d_call: .; clone_size: .; v_call: TRBV19; j_call: TRBJ2-3; cdr3_aa: CASSIIPRGPTDTQYF; cdr3_nt: TGTGCCAGTAGTATTATCCCCAGAGGTCCCACAGATACGCAGTATTTT
d_call: .; clone_size: few; v_call: TRBV25-1; j_call: TRBJ1-6; cdr3_aa: CASSDLLQGYNSPLHF; cdr3_nt: TGTGCCAGCAGTGACTTACTCCAGGGTTATAATTCACCCCTCCACTTT
d_call: .; clone_size: .; v_call: TRBV27; j_call: TRBJ1-1; cdr3_aa: CASSFRGGNTEAFF; cdr3_nt: TGTGCCAGCAGTTTCCGGGGGGGGAACACTGAAGCTTTCTTT
d_call: TRBD1; clone_size: few; v_call: TRBV12-5; j_call: TRBJ1-1; cdr3_aa: CASGLWDRATEAFF; cdr3_nt: TGTGCTAGTGGTTTATGGGACAGGGCAACTGAAGCTTTCTTT
d_call: .; clone_size: .; v_call: TRBV29-1; j_call: TRBJ1-6; cdr3_aa: CSVRMAFNSPLHF; cdr3_nt: TGCAGCGTTCGAATGGCCTTCAATTCACCCCTCCACTTT